The clone carrying this TCR beta chain is a singleton in its sample. The target antigen is unknown. Data came from immunoSEQ multiplex PCR; TCRdb stores just in-frame clones and leaves some out. Of around 250,000 clones listed, approximately 93% are singletons. The data derive from a study of T cell responses to AZD1222 COVID-19 vaccine. Overall study findings and caveats: Seropositive at baseline were only a handful of AZD1222 recipients.

Deletions cut 6 bases from V and 6 bases from J, with 21 bases between. In germline, CDR1 is SGHAT, CDR2 FQNNGV. This CDR3 has 17 amino acids. The rearrangement links TRBV11-2 to TRBJ1-6; D possibly corresponds to TRBD1 (5 bases). Specimen: peripheral blood, collected on day 0 of AZD1222 vaccination. The origin of this receptor is an adult in good health. The CDR3: CASRELFGQGINSPLHF. CDR3 bases: TGTGCCAGCAGGGAACTCTTTGGGCAGGGAATTAATTCACCCCTCCACTTT.